The 10 T cell receptor beta chains below come from one sample, sequenced in a study of CD8+ T cells in alopecia areata. Sequencing templates came from extracted RNA that was reverse transcribed into cDNA. The table came from immunoSEQ multiplex PCR; TCRdb's copy has only in-frame clones and leaves some out. Counted here are fewer than 150,000 clones, 45% to 60% occurring once; the ten biggest clones make up 3.5% to 5.5%. The material sequenced was CD4+ T cells sorted from blood, taken at week 0. These receptor sequences come from a human donor with alopecia areata.

The rearrangement links TRBV28 to TRBJ2-7; TRBD2 aligns across 8 bases. V gave up 5 bases and J gave up 12 bases; unmatched junction bases: 15. The germline V gene has CDR1 MDHEN and CDR2 SYDVKM. This CDR3 is built from 14 residues. DNA of the CDR3: TGTGCCAGCAGTACGGGGGGGCAAATGGGTAAGGGGTACTTC. This gives the protein CASSTGGQMGKGYF.

J is TRBJ1-4 and V is TRBV28; D might be TRBD1 (5 bases). From germline, CDR1 is MDHEN and CDR2 SYDVKM. The CDR3 extends over 12 amino acids. V was trimmed by 3 bases and J by 12 bases, leaving 11 bases between them. In DNA form, the CDR3 reads TGTGCCAGCAGTTTCCTAACGGGGGAACTGTTTTTT. The encoded protein is CASSFLTGELFF. Full variable domain (outside the CDR3, taken from reference TRBV28 and TRBJ1-4): DVKVTQSSRYLVKRTGEKVFLECVQDMDHENMFWYRQDPGLGLRLIYFSYDVKMKEKGDIPEGYSVSREKKERFSLILESASTNQTSMYLCASSFLTGELFFGSGTQLSVL.

The chain employs TRBV6-6 and TRBJ1-5; no definite D call. The CDR3 is made up of 13 amino acids. Trimming stripped 4 bases from V and 7 bases from J, with 11 bases between. CDR1 is MNHNY and CDR2 is SVGAGI in the germline V gene (reference sequence). The CDR3 here is CASSSIVGQPQHF. The CDR3 DNA sequence: TGTGCCAGCAGTTCCATCGTTGGACAGCCCCAGCATTTT.

This rearrangement joins TRBV10-3 to TRBJ2-7; D is ambiguous. CDR1 ENHRY and CDR2 SYGVKD come from the germline V gene. The germline V and J ends were trimmed by 9 bases and 2 bases, with 11 bases remaining between them. The CDR3 extends over 12 amino acids. The CDR3 DNA reads as TGTGCCATAGGACGCGTAGCCTACGAGCAGTACTTC. Encoded protein: CAIGRVAYEQYF.

The V gene is TRBV7-2, the J gene TRBJ2-3, with a weak D call TRBD1 (5 bases). The germline CDR1 and CDR2 sequences are SGHTA and FQGNSA. The CDR3 contains 16 residues. V gave up 4 bases and J gave up 1 base, with 15 bases separating them. In DNA form, the CDR3 reads TGTGCCAGCAGCTCTCCCTTGACAGAGCGCACAGATACGCAGTATTTT. This translates into CASSSPLTERTDTQYF. Using reference TRBV7-2 and TRBJ2-3 for the parts outside the CDR3, the full variable domain is GAGVSQSPSNKVTEKGKDVELRCDPISGHTALYWYRQSLGQGLEFLIYFQGNSAPDKSGLPSDRFSAERTGGSVSTLTIQRTQQEDSAVYLCASSSPLTERTDTQYFGPGTRLTVL.

The chain has TRBV5-1 and TRBJ2-7, with TRBD1 identical over 10 bases. This CDR3 region has 14 residues. Germline values: CDR1 SGHRS, CDR2 YFSETQ. The V and J ends lost 7 bases and 5 bases, in that order; junction bases with no gene match: 9. The CDR3 DNA reads TGCGCCAGCGCGTTGGGACAGGGGATCAACGAGCAGTACTTC. Protein product: CASALGQGINEQYF.

V gene TRBV29-1 combines with J gene TRBJ2-2; TRBD1 matches 7 bases. V shed 4 bases, J shed 3 bases, and the junction held 5 bases outside the gene matches. The CDR3 length is 14 residues. CDR1 and CDR2 (germline): SQVTM, ANQGSEA. CDR3 amino acids: CSVAPTGDTGELFF. CDR3 sequence (DNA): TGCAGCGTTGCACCCACAGGGGACACCGGGGAGCTGTTTTTT.

This clone was counted ten times or more. The chain uses TRBV10-1 and TRBJ2-7; tentative D call: TRBD1 (6 bases). Germline V gene sequence: CDR1 WNHNN, CDR2 SYGVQD (reference sequence). Trimming shortened V by 11 bases and J by 4 bases, and 21 bases separated the two germline ends. The CDR3 spans 14 residues. Here the CDR3 reads CARTDSAFSYEQYF. In DNA form, the CDR3 reads TGCGCCCGGACAGACAGCGCCTTTTCGTACGAGCAGTACTTC.

Only a few counts were recorded for this clone. An end of the junction differs from the germline gene, which may be a read error. The chain uses TRBV6-4 and TRBJ2-1; D unclear. The CDR3 contains 11 residues. Germline-derived CDR1 and CDR2 are MRHNA and SNTAGT. The CDR3 DNA reads TGTGCCAGCAGTGATACGCAGGTACTAATCTTC. This translates into CASSDTQVLIF.

The chain links TRBV2 to TRBJ1-2, with D hard to call. Germline CDR1 and CDR2: SNHLY and FYNNEI. The ends were cut back, 3 bases at V and 4 bases at J, with 9 bases in the middle. The CDR3 covers 13 residues. The CDR3 sequence is CASSDSGIYGYTF. As DNA, the CDR3 is TGTGCCAGCAGTGACAGTGGGATCTATGGCTACACCTTC.